The TCR beta chain under discussion was sequenced for a study of blood T cell repertoires in COVID-19. Trimming removed 7 bases from V and 6 bases from J; junction bases left unmatched: 6. The CDR3 runs to 15 residues. Per the germline V gene, CDR1 is MDHEN and CDR2 is SYDVKM. Using immunoSEQ multiplex PCR, the repertoire was profiled, and TCRdb retains in-frame clones only, with some absent. This sample yields just over 300,000 clones, of which 90% are seen a single time; approximately 4% belongs to the top ten. Sequenced: PBMCs or T cells enriched from blood (not recorded which). This clonotype was sampled from a woman under 30 with acute COVID-19. The V gene is TRBV28, the J gene TRBJ2-1, with 13 bases fitting TRBD2. The CDR3 nucleotides read TGTGCCAGCATCTCAGGACTAGCGGGAGTCAATGAGCAGTTCTTC. Translating it yields CASISGLAGVNEQFF. Full variable domain (remainder filled in from reference TRBV28 and TRBJ2-1): DVKVTQSSRYLVKRTGEKVFLECVQDMDHENMFWYRQDPGLGLRLIYFSYDVKMKEKGDIPEGYSVSREKKERFSLILESASTNQTSMYLCASISGLAGVNEQFFGPGTRLTVL.